This entry features one T cell receptor (beta chain) sequence. These data originate in a study of T-cell memory formation after mild COVID-19. Study-wide context: TCR clusters mostly belonged to single donors.

Germline CDR1 and CDR2: SGHRS and YFSETQ. The V gene lost 0 bases and the J gene lost 1 base, with 7 bases spanning the gap. The CDR3 contains 14 residues. The authors produced TCR alpha and TCR beta cDNA libraries with sample barcodes and UMIs by 5'RACE using constant-segment primers. TCRdb ran MiXCR on the 5' RACE reads and lists one entry per CDR3 protein. The data contain about 240,000 distinct CDR3 sequences, 8.5% to 9.5% of them singletons. The chain combines TRBV5-1 with TRBJ1-1; no clear D gene. The TCR originated in a man younger than 35 who had mild COVID-19 (a few samples of this study predate the infection). Cell type and time point are not known. Sequenced input: PBMCs or a T cell subset sorted from them (not recorded which). The DNA for the CDR3 is TGCGCCAGCAGCTTGGATGTCCAGAACACTGAAGCTTTCTTT. It yields the protein CASSLDVQNTEAFF.